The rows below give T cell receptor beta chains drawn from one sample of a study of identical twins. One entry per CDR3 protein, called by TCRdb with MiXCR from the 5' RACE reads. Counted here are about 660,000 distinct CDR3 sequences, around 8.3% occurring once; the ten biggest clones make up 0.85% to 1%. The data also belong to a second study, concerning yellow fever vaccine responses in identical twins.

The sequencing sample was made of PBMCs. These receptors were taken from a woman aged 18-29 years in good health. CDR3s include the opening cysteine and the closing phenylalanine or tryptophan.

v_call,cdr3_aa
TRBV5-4,CASSLELVNTQYF
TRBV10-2,CASTIAAGELFF
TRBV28,CASSLGGASGSTDTQYF
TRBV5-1,CASSPIGDTDTQYF
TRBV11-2,CASSAGLAGVTGELFF
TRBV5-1,CASRRTGQGWNEQYF
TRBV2,CASSGDREREQYF
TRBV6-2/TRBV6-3,CASSKPPGTGELFF
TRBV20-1,CSATGQGQETQYF
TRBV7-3,CASSPEAGEETQYF
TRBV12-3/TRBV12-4,CASSSGQTYEQYF
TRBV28,CASSLADLLIKTQYF
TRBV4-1,CASSQERGLAGEVQETQYF
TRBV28,CASSSATLPYEQYF
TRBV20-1,CSAGTDQRNTIYF
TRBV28,CASSLTTTLLYNEQFF
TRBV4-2,CASSRSTGEDYGYTF
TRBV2,CASSEVSSGGQYF
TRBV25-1,CASSALGLAHEQFF
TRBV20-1,CSAREWSYNVQFF
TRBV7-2,CASSLGTSGRWEQFF
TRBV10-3,CAISESGVLSLETQYF
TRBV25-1,CASSEYIHRTEAFF
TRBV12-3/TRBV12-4,CASSLEVGQGYGYTF
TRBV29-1,CSVGSPGVSTGELFF
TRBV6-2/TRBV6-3,CASRTGLAGETQYF
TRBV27,CASSLVGAGYEQFF
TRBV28,CASSLPAGQYEQYF
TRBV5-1,CASSSRPGSRGNEQFF
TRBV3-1,CASRIGGGATDTQYF
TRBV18,CASSPPPTGIYEQYF
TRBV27,CASSLDPYGELFF
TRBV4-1,CASSQVVLTLGDTQYF
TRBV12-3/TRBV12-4,CASATGRLAFF
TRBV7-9,CASSLLGGVEAFF
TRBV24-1,CATSDLPRGPYNEQFF
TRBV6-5,CASMGRNYGYTF
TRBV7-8,CASSLDGRPGGTSTDTQYF
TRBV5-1,CASSLDGTSYNEQFF
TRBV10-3,CATAEGTYEQYF
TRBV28,CASGGPSYEQFF
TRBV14,CASSQGVLVQETQYF
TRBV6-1,CASSLGLTGGEQFF
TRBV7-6,CASSLENEQFF
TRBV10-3,CAISDQNTGELFF
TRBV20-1,CSARLNRPYEQYF
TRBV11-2,CASSLEAGGFFGSYNEQFF
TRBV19,CASTLGGPSGANVLTF
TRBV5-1,CASSAGSGFKNIQYF
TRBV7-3,CASSQGTSGGRNEQFF
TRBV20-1,CSARDPKVSPDTQYF
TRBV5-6,CASSWFHPPQGRISRAKNIQYF
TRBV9,CASSVVGGGRPDTQYF
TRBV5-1,CASSLGDLQFTEAFF